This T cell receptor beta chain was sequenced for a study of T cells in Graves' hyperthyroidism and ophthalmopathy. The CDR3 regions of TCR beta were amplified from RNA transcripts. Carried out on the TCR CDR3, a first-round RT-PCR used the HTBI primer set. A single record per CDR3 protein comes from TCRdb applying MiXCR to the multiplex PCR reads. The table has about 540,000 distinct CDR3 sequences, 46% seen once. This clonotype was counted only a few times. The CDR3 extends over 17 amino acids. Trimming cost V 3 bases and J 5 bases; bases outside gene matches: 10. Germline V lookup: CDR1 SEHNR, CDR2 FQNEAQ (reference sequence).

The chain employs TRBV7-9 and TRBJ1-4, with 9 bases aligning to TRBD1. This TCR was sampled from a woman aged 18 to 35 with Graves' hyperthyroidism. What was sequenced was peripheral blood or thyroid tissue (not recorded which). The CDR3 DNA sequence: TGTGCCAGCAGCTTCGTCCCGGGACAGGGTCCAAATGAAAAACTGTTTTTT. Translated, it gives CASSFVPGQGPNEKLFF.